This TCR beta chain was found in a study of cytomegalovirus exposure and HLA in healthy donors. Amplification used 60 Vbeta primers and 13 Jbeta primers. Only in-frame clones appear in the TCRdb table, and some are missing; sequencing was by immunoSEQ multiplex PCR. The sample has some 120,000 clones, roughly 70% seen once. V was shortened by 8 bases and J by 12 bases, with 23 bases between the two germline ends. This CDR3 is built from 14 residues. Germline V lookup: CDR1 MNHNS, CDR2 SASEGT. The sequence was collected from a woman aged 18 to 35 in good health and CMV-seronegative. The sample taken for sequencing was PBMCs. The chain combines TRBV6-1 with TRBJ1-5; TRBD1 is a possible D gene (5 bases). The CDR3 loop reads CASVLRWGELSQHF. For the CDR3, the DNA is TGTGCCAGCGTTCTTCGGTGGGGGGAGCTGAGCCAGCATTTT.